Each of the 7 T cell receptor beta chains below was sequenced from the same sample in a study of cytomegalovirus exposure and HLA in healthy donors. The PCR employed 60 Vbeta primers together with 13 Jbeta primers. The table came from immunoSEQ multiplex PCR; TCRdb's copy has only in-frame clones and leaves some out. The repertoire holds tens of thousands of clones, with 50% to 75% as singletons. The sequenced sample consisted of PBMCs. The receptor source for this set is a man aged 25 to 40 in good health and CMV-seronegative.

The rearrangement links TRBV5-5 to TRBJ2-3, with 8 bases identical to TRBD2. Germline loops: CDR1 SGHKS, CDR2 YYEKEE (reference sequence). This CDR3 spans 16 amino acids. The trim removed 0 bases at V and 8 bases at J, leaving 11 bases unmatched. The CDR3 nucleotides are TGTGCCAGCAGCTTGGAACTAGCGGTCTTTGGAACTACGCAGTATTTT. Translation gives CASSLELAVFGTTQYF.

In nucleotides, the CDR3 is TGTGCCAGCAGCGCCTTACTAGCGGCCTCCTACAATGAGCAGTTCTTC. This sequence encodes CASSALLAASYNEQFF. The chain uses TRBV9 and TRBJ2-1; 8 nucleotides align to TRBD2. With 3 bases clipped from V and 0 bases from J, the junction kept 5 bases outside the gene matches. The CDR3 loop spans 16 amino acids. The V gene's germline CDR1 is SGDLS and CDR2 YYNGEE. The variable domain in full, completed from reference TRBV9 and TRBJ2-1, reads DSGVTQTPKHLITATGQRVTLRCSPRSGDLSVYWYQQSLDQGLQFLIQYYNGEERAKGNILERFSAQQFPDLHSELNLSSLELGDSALYFCASSALLAASYNEQFFGPGTRLTVL.

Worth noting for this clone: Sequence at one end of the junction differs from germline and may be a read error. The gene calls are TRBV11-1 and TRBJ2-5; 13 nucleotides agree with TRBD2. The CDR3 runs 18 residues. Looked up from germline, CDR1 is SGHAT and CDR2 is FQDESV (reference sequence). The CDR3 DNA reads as TGTGCCGGCAGCTCGGGGACTAGCGGGACCGCGTACCAAGAGACCCAGTACTTC. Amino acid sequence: CAGSSGTSGTAYQETQYF.

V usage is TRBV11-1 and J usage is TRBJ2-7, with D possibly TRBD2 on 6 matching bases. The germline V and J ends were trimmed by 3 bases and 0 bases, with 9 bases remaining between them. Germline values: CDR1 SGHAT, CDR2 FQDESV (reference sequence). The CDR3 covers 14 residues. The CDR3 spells CASSLDGSSYEQYF. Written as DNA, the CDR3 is TGTGCCAGCAGCTTGGACGGGAGCTCCTACGAGCAGTACTTC.

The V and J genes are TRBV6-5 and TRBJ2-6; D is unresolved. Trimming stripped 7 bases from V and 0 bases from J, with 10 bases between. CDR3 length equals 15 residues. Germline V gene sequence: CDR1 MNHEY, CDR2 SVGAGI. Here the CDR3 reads CASTTPSSGANVLTF. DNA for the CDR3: TGTGCCAGCACGACACCGAGCTCTGGGGCCAACGTCCTGACTTTC.

In nucleotides, the CDR3 is TGCGCCAGCAGCCAAGATGGGACAGGGTCGCAAGAGACCCAGTACTTC. Its translation: CASSQDGTGSQETQYF. The rearrangement joins TRBV4-1 to TRBJ2-5; 9 nucleotides match TRBD1. The ends lost 0 bases at V and 2 bases at J; junction bases unmatched: 4. This CDR3 region has 16 residues. Germline V lookup: CDR1 MGHRA, CDR2 YSYEKL.

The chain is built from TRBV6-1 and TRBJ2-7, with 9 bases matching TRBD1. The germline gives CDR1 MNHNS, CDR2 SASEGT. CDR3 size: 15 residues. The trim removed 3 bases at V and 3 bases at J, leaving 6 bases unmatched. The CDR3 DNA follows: TGTGCCAGCAGTGAGATTCCGGGACAGGGCTACGAGCAGTACTTC. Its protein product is CASSEIPGQGYEQYF.